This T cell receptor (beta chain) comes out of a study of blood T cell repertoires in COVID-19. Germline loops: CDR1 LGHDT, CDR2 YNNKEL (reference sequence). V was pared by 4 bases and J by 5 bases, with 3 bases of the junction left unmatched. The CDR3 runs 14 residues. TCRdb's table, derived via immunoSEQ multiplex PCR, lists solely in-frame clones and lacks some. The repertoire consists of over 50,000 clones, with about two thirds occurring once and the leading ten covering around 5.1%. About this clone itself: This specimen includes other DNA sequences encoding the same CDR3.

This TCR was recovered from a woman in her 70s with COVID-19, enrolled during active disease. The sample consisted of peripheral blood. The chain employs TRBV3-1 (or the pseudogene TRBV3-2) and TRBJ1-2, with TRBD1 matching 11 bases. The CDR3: CASSPGTGGYGYTF. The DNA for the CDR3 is TGTGCCAGCAGCCCGGGGACAGGGGGGTATGGCTACACCTTC.